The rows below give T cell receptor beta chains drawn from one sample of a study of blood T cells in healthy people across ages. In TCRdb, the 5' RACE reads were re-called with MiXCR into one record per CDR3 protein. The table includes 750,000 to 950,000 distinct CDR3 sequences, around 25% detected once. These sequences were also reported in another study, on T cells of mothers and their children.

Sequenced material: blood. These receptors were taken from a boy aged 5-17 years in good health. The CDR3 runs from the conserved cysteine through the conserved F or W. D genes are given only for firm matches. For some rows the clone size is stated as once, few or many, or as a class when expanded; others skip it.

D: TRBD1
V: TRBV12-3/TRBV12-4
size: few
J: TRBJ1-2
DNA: TGTGCCAGCAGTTTATTTAGGGGACAGGGGAAAGGCTACACCTTC
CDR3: CASSLFRGQGKGYTF

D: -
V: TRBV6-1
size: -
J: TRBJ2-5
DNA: TGTGCCAGCATTGCAGGGCTCAAATCGCAGTACTTC
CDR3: CASIAGLKSQYF

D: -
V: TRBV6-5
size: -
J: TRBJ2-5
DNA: TGTGCCAGCAGTTACTCGATTCAACCCCCCTCAGAGACCCAGTACTTC
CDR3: CASSYSIQPPSETQYF

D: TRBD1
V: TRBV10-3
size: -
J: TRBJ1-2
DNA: TGTGCCATCACCGACGGACAGGGGGACTATGGCTACACCTTC
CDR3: CAITDGQGDYGYTF

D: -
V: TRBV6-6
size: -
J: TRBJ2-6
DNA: TGTGCCAGCATAGATTTCTCTGGGGCCAACGTCCTGACTTTC
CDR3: CASIDFSGANVLTF

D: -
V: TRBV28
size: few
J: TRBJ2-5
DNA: TGTGCCAGCAGTTCAGGGGGGGTAGGTAGGGAAGAGACCCAGTACTTC
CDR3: CASSSGGVGREETQYF

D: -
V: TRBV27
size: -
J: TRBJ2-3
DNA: TGTGCCAGCAGTTTTTTTGGAGATACGCAGTATTTT
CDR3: CASSFFGDTQYF

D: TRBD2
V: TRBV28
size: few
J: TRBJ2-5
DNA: TGTGCCAGCAGTTCCTTCCCCATGACTAGCGGGGCTGGAGAGACCCAGTACTTC
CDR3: CASSSFPMTSGAGETQYF

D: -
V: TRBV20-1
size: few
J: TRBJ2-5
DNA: TGCAGTGCAAGAGAGGGGGGTTCACGAGAGACCCAGTACTTC
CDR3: CSAREGGSRETQYF

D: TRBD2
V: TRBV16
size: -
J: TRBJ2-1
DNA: TGTGCCAGCAGCCAATCGATGTCCAGCGGGGGCTACAATGAGCAGTTCTTC
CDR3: CASSQSMSSGGYNEQFF

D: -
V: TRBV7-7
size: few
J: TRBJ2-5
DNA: TGTGCTAGCAGCCGGTGGGAGAAGCAAGAGACCCAGTACTTC
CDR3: CASSRWEKQETQYF

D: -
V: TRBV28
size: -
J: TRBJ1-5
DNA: TGTGCCAGCAGTCTCCTCCGGGGGAGCAATCAGCCCCAGCATTTT
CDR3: CASSLLRGSNQPQHF

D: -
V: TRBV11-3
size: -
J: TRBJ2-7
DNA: TGTGCCAGCAGCTTAAATATTAACAGCGAGCAGTACTTC
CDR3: CASSLNINSEQYF

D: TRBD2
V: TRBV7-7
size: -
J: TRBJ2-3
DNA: TGTGCCAGCAGCCCCCGCATAGCGGGGGTTTCTAGCACAGATACGCAGTATTTT
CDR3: CASSPRIAGVSSTDTQYF

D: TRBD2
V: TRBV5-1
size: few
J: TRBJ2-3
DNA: TGCGCCAGCAGCCTCGAGCGGGGGGCCCATACGCAGTATTTT
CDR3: CASSLERGAHTQYF

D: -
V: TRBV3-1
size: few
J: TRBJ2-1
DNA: TGTGCCAGCAGCCAACCCCTGGGTAGGGGTAAGTTCTTC
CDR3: CASSQPLGRGKFF

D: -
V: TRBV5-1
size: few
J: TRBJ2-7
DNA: TGCGCCAGCAGCTCTGAGGGCCGCCTTTACGAGCAGTACTTC
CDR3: CASSSEGRLYEQYF

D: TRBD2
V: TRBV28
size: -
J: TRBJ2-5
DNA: TGTGCCAGCAGCGCGGGAGGCAAAGAGACCCAGTACTTC
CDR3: CASSAGGKETQYF

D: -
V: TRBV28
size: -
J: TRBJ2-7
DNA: TGTGCCAGCAGGGGGGCAGCTATCTACGAGCAGTACTTC
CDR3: CASRGAAIYEQYF

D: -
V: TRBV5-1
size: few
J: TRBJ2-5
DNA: TGCGCCAGCAGCTTGTCCCACAGACAAGAGACCCAGTACTTC
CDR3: CASSLSHRQETQYF

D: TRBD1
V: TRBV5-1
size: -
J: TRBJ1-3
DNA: TGCGCCAGCACCCGGGACAGACTCTCTGGAAACACCATATATTTT
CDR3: CASTRDRLSGNTIYF

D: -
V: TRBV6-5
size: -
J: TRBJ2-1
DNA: TGTGCCAGCACCCTGCGGCAGGACGACAATGAGCAGTTCTTC
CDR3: CASTLRQDDNEQFF

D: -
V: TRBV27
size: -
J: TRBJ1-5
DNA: TGTGCCAGCTCCCCCGGGGGACATCAGCCCCAGCATTTT
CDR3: CASSPGGHQPQHF

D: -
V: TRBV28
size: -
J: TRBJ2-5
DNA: TGTGCCAGCAGCCATGCGAGGGCCATCAAAGAGACCCAGTACTTC
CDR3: CASSHARAIKETQYF

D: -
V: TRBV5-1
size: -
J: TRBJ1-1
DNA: TGCGCCAGCAGCTTGTATCCGGGGGCGAACACTGAAGCTTTCTTT
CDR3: CASSLYPGANTEAFF

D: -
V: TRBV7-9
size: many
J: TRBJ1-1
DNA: TGTGCCAGCAGTTTTACGAACACTGAAGCTTTCTTT
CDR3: CASSFTNTEAFF

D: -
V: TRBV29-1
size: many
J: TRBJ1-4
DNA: TGCAGCGTTGAAGCACAGACTAATGAAAAACTGTTTTTT
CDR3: CSVEAQTNEKLFF

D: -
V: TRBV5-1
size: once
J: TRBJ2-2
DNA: TGCGCCAGCAGCTTGGTGGCTCCCCAGGAGCTGTTTTTT
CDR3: CASSLVAPQELFF

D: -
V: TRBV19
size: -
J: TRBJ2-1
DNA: TGTGCCAGTAGTATCCCCGGGACATGGCATGAGCAGTTCTTC
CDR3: CASSIPGTWHEQFF

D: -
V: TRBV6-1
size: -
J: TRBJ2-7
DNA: TGTGCCAGCAGACTGGGCGAGAACGAGCAGTACTTC
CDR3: CASRLGENEQYF

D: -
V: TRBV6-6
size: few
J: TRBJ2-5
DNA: TGTGCCAGCGGTGCGGAGACCCAGTACTTC
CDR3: CASGAETQYF

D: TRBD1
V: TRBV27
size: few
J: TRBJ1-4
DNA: TGTGCCAGCAGCGACGACAGGGGAGGTGAAAAACTGTTTTTT
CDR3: CASSDDRGGEKLFF

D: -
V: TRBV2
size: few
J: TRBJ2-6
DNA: TGTGCCAGCAGTGAAAGGACTGCCGACGTCCTGACTTTC
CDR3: CASSERTADVLTF

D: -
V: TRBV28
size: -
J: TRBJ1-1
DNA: TGTGCTACCCAATGGACAGATGAAGCTTTCTTT
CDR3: CATQWTDEAFF

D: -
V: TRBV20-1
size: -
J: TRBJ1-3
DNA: TGCAGTGCTAGGGCAGGTCCGAGCTCTGGAAACACCATATATTTT
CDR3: CSARAGPSSGNTIYF

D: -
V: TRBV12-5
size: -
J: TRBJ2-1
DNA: TGTGCTAGTGGCTCGGACGGGGAAAGGGACTACAATGAGCAGTTCTTC
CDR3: CASGSDGERDYNEQFF

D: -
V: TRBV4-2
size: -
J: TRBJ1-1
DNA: TGTGCCAGCAGCCATCGCCGGGCGTTGAACACTGAAGCTTTCTTT
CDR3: CASSHRRALNTEAFF

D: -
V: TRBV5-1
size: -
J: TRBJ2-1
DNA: TGCGCCAGCAGTCACAGGGCGAATGAGCAGTTCTTC
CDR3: CASSHRANEQFF

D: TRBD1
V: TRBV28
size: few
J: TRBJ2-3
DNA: TGTGCCAGCAGCGGTAGACAGGGGTCTGATTTAGATACGCAGTATTTT
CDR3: CASSGRQGSDLDTQYF

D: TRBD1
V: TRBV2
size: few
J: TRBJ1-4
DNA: TGTGCCAGCAGTGACAGGGGGCATGAAAAACTGTTTTTT
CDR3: CASSDRGHEKLFF

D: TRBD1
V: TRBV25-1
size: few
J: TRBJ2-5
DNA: TGTGCCAGCAGTCGCAGGGGGATGAGGGAGACCCAGTACTTC
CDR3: CASSRRGMRETQYF

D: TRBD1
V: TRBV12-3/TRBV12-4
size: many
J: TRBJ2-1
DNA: TGTGCCAGCAGAGCACCCGACAGGGTAATCAATGAGCAGTTCTTC
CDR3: CASRAPDRVINEQFF

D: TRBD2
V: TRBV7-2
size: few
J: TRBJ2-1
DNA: TGTGCCAGCAGCTTGGCTAGCGGGGGGGTACGGAGTCAGTTCTTC
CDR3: CASSLASGGVRSQFF

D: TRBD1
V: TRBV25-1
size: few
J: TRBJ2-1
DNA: TGTGCCAGCAGCCTGTCCGGGACAGGCAACAATGAGCAGTTCTTC
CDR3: CASSLSGTGNNEQFF

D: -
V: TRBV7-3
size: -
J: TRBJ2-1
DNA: TGTGCCAGCAGCCCCCACAGCCTAGGTGAGGGCTACAATGAGCAGTTCTTC
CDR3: CASSPHSLGEGYNEQFF

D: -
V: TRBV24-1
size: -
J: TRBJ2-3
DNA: TGTGCCACCAGTGATTGGGGGGATGATGCCAGGTCCGAGACAGATACGCAGTATTTT
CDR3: CATSDWGDDARSETDTQYF

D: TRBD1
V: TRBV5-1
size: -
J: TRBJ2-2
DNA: TGCGCCAGCACGACAGGGATGAACACCGGGGAGCTGTTTTTT
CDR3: CASTTGMNTGELFF

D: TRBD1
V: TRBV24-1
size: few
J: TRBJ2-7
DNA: TGTGCCACCAGTGGGGACAGCTCCTACGAGCAGTACTTC
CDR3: CATSGDSSYEQYF

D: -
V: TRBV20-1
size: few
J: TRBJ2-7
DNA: TGCAGTGCTAGAGCGGGGGACAGAACCTACGAGCAGTACTTC
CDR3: CSARAGDRTYEQYF

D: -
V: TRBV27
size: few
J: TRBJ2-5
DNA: TGTGCCAGCATGCCCAGACCCCGGGACAGCCACGGGGGGCAGTACTTC
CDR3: CASMPRPRDSHGGQYF